These 20 T cell receptor beta chains were all obtained from the same sample, sequenced in a study of identical twins. TCRdb re-analysed the 5' RACE reads in MiXCR, keeping a single row per CDR3 protein. Here the sample spans under 250,000 distinct CDR3 sequences, less than 8% being singletons. This sample also appeared in a second study, on yellow fever vaccine responses in identical twins.

Sequencing input: memory (CD45RO+) T cells sorted from blood. The receptors were gathered from a woman under 30 in good health.

This clonotype was observed many times. This rearrangement joins TRBV6-1 to TRBJ2-3, with 12 nucleotides matching TRBD2. The V segment lost 4 bases and the J segment 0 bases; nucleotides outside the gene matches: 8. The CDR3 spans 18 residues. Germline lookup yields CDR1 MNHNS and CDR2 SASEGT. DNA for the CDR3: TGTGCCAGCAGTGTGCTTGGACTAGCGGGGCCCAGCACAGATACGCAGTATTTT. It translates to CASSVLGLAGPSTDTQYF.

The chain carries TRBV11-2 and TRBJ1-3; D is unclear. Germline CDR1 is SGHAT and CDR2 is FQNNGV. The CDR3 has 13 amino acids. The CDR3 DNA reads TGTGCTGTAAAGGACTATGCTGGAAACACCATATATTTT. Its translation: CAVKDYAGNTIYF.

This clonotype has more than one count but fewer than ten. This sequence joins TRBV7-2 and TRBJ2-5; TRBD1 agrees at 10 bases. This CDR3 has 15 residues. From germline, CDR1 is SGHTA and CDR2 FQGNSA. J gave up 1 base and V 5 bases, and 4 bases lay outside the gene matches. DNA of the CDR3: TGTGCCAGCAGCATCGGGACAGGGGTCCAAGAGACCCAGTACTTC. Residues: CASSIGTGVQETQYF. The full variable domain, with the rest looked up from reference TRBV7-2 and TRBJ2-5, is GAGVSQSPSNKVTEKGKDVELRCDPISGHTALYWYRQSLGQGLEFLIYFQGNSAPDKSGLPSDRFSAERTGGSVSTLTIQRTQQEDSAVYLCASSIGTGVQETQYFGPGTRLLVL.

This clonotype has at least ten counts. The gene calls are TRBV4-3 and TRBJ2-7; either TRBD1 or TRBD2 may fit D (5 bases each). Germline V gene data show CDR1 as LGHNA and CDR2 as YSLEER. CDR3 length equals 17 residues. V was clipped by 6 bases and J by 2 bases, with 23 bases between them. In nucleotides, the CDR3 is TGCGCCAGCAGTCGAGGGCAGGTCACCCAAGGGGCCTACGAGCAGTACTTC. It is translated as CASSRGQVTQGAYEQYF.

This clonotype was observed at least ten times. The chain combines TRBV29-1 with TRBJ2-5; the match to TRBD2 covers 7 bases. The CDR3 consists of 12 residues. Germline CDR1 reads SQVTM; CDR2 reads ANQGSEA. V lost 0 bases to trimming and J lost 5 bases; unmatched junction nucleotides: 0. The CDR3 bases are TGCAGCGTTGAAGAGGGGGGGGAGACCCAGTACTTC. Protein product: CSVEEGGETQYF. Together with reference TRBV29-1 and TRBJ2-5, the CDR3 gives the full variable domain: SAVISQKPSRDICQRGTSLTIQCQVDSQVTMMFWYRQQPGQSLTLIATANQGSEATYESGFVIDKFPISRPNLTFSTLTVSNMSPEDSSIYLCSVEEGGETQYFGPGTRLLVL.

This clonotype appeared many times. CDR3 residues: CASSPGRNTEAFF. CDR3 in DNA: TGTGCCAGCAGCCCCGGAAGGAACACTGAAGCTTTCTTT. The chain has TRBV7-3 and TRBJ1-1; no clear D. Germline V CDR1 and CDR2: SGHTA, FQGTGA. V was pared by 5 bases and J by 1 base, with 8 bases between. The CDR3 has 13 amino acids.

The chain joins TRBV4-2 to TRBJ1-5; no firm D call. The V end was cut by 1 base, the J end by 7 bases, with 11 bases between. Germline CDR1 is LGHNA and CDR2 is YNFKEQ. This CDR3 has 14 amino acids. CDR3 sequence (DNA): TGTGCCAGCAGCCAAGGAGGGAATCTCCAGCCCCAGCATTTT. Amino acids: CASSQGGNLQPQHF.

In DNA, the CDR3 is TGTGCCAGCAGCTTACGGGGGGACCTATACAATGAGCAGTTCTTC. It is translated as CASSLRGDLYNEQFF. This chain links TRBV13 with TRBJ2-1; 7 bases are shared with TRBD2. The V segment lost 2 bases and the J segment 4 bases; nucleotides outside the gene matches: 5. The CDR3 loop spans 15 amino acids. Per germline, CDR1 PRHDT and CDR2 FYEKMQ (reference sequence). Using reference TRBV13 and TRBJ2-1 for the parts outside the CDR3, the full variable domain is AAGVIQSPRHLIKEKRETATLKCYPIPRHDTVYWYQQGPGQDPQFLISFYEKMQSDKGSIPDRFSAQQFSDYHSELNMSSLELGDSALYFCASSLRGDLYNEQFFGPGTRLTVL.

The count of this clonotype is one. This clone may be a read error of a much larger clone one base away. The V call is TRBV29-1, the J call TRBJ2-5; D is possibly TRBD2 (5 bases). The CDR3 has 11 amino acids. V was shortened by 7 bases and J by 5 bases, with 11 bases between the two germline ends. Germline CDR1 is SQVTM and CDR2 is ANQGSEA. CDR3 DNA sequence: TGCAGCGACGGTTCGGGGGAGACCCAGTACTTC. Protein sequence: CSDGSGETQYF.

The sample holds a few counts of this clonotype. The chain couples TRBV7-6 to TRBJ2-1; 9 nucleotides align to TRBD2. Germline trimming cut 5 bases from V and 15 bases from J; bases unmatched to any gene: 11. Germline CDR1 is SGHVS and CDR2 is FNYEAQ. This CDR3 is built from 13 residues. This CDR3 is CASSPNLREGLFF. CDR3 DNA: TGTGCCAGCAGCCCGAACTTGCGGGAGGGCCTGTTCTTC.

The rearrangement joins TRBV3-1 to TRBJ1-5; D is unresolved. The CDR3 totals 12 residues. Germline-derived CDR1 and CDR2 are LGHDT and YNNKEL (reference sequence). Trimming removed 1 base from V and 11 bases from J, with 9 bases in between. The CDR3 loop is CASSQGATAQHF. CDR3 sequence (DNA): TGTGCCAGCAGCCAAGGGGCAACGGCCCAGCATTTT.

The J gene is TRBJ2-4, the V gene TRBV12-3 or TRBV12-4, with D uncertain. The V gene lost 5 bases and the J gene lost 7 bases, with 21 bases spanning the gap. The CDR3 runs to 16 residues. The CDR3 coding sequence is TGTGCCAGCAGTCTAAGCCCCCGAGACGCAGCGAACATTCAGTACTTC. Its translation: CASSLSPRDAANIQYF.

This clonotype was seen a few times. The chain uses TRBV5-8 and TRBJ2-1; no clear D. Germline V gene lookup returns CDR1 SGHTS and CDR2 YDEGEE. V dropped 2 bases and J dropped 1 base, with 7 bases sitting between them. The CDR3 runs 14 residues. The CDR3 region has the DNA TGTGCCAGCAGCTTTGTAGGGTCCTACAATGAGCAGTTCTTC. This encodes CASSFVGSYNEQFF.

Within the sample, this clonotype is medium-sized. The rearrangement links TRBV14 to TRBJ1-2; 7 nucleotides match TRBD1. The CDR3 length is 16 residues. J gave up 4 bases and V 0 bases, and 8 bases lay outside the gene matches. Germline V lookup: CDR1 SGHDN, CDR2 FVKESK. The DNA of the CDR3 is TGTGCCAGCAGCCAAGAAGATCAGGGGGTACTCTATGGCTACACCTTC. Its protein product is CASSQEDQGVLYGYTF. Based on the CDR3 plus reference TRBV14 and TRBJ1-2, the full variable domain is EAGVTQFPSHSVIEKGQTVTLRCDPISGHDNLYWYRRVMGKEIKFLLHFVKESKQDESGMPNNRFLAERTGGTYSTLKVQPAELEDSGVYFCASSQEDQGVLYGYTFGSGTRLTVV.

This clonotype was seen many times. The rearrangement joins TRBV4-3 to TRBJ2-4; possible D gene TRBD2, 5 bases. The CDR3 contains 14 residues. Trimming removed 0 bases from V and 9 bases from J, with 12 bases in between. Per germline, CDR1 LGHNA and CDR2 YSLEER. The CDR3 DNA reads TGCGCCAGCAGCCAAGATCCGGCGGGCGGCATTCAGTACTTC. The encoded protein is CASSQDPAGGIQYF.

Ten or more counts support this clonotype. This rearrangement joins TRBV7-2 to TRBJ2-3, with D possibly being TRBD1 or TRBD2 (6 bases each). Germline lookup yields CDR1 SGHTA and CDR2 FQGNSA. The CDR3 has 14 amino acids. The ends were cut back, 4 bases at V and 1 base at J, with 9 bases in the middle. In nucleotides, the CDR3 is TGTGCCAGCAGCTCGGGGGCCCGCACAGATACGCAGTATTTT. Its translation: CASSSGARTDTQYF.

This clonotype was seen many times. The chain carries TRBV11-1 and TRBJ2-2, with TRBD2 matching 14 bases. V dropped 7 bases and J dropped 1; count of bases not matched to a gene: 17. CDR3 size: 21 residues. In germline, CDR1 is SGHAT, CDR2 FQDESV (reference sequence). The CDR3 region has the DNA TGTGCCAGCATCACTGGGACGTGGACTAGCGGGGGGCCTAAGAACACCGGGGAGCTGTTTTTT. Its protein is CASITGTWTSGGPKNTGELFF.

This clonotype was picked up many times. This rearrangement joins TRBV5-5 to TRBJ2-5; 7 nucleotides line up with TRBD1. CDR3 size: 14 residues. Per germline, CDR1 SGHKS and CDR2 YYEKEE (reference sequence). V shed 1 base, J shed 1 base, and the junction held 1 base outside the gene matches. The CDR3 DNA sequence: TGTGCCAGCAGCTTGTGGACAGGCCAAGAGACCCAGTACTTC. This codes for CASSLWTGQETQYF.

This clonotype was seen repeatedly, ten times or more. The chain joins TRBV7-2 to TRBJ2-1, with 9 bases matching TRBD2. Germline CDR1 is SGHTA and CDR2 is FQGNSA. V gave up 3 bases and J gave up 4 bases; unmatched junction bases: 4. The CDR3 totals 15 residues. The CDR3: CASSFSGGDYNEQFF. CDR3 sequence (DNA): TGTGCCAGCAGCTTTAGCGGGGGAGATTACAATGAGCAGTTCTTC.

This clonotype was counted a few times. The chain couples TRBV19 to TRBJ2-2; D remains ambiguous. The CDR3 consists of 16 residues. V shed 0 bases and J shed 1 base, with 9 bases lying between them. CDR1 LNHDA and CDR2 SQIVND come from the germline V gene (reference sequence). The DNA for the CDR3 is TGTGCCAGTAGTATAGAGTTGCAGTTGAACACCGGGGAGCTGTTTTTT. This translates into CASSIELQLNTGELFF.